The clone carrying this T cell receptor beta chain has just a few counts. Antigen unknown. The sample is drawn from a study of T cell repertoires in cytomegalovirus infection. Study-wide context: A matching HLA type, together with CMV infection, was signaled by public TCR beta signatures. Overall study findings and caveats: Dominant in the ex vivo response were TCR beta clonotypes restricted by HLA-C and specific for CMV. There were carriers of CMV plus the relevant HLA, and cumulative public TCR beta family frequency identified them.

With 7 bases removed from V and 4 bases from J, the gap between germline ends came to 16 bases. This CDR3 region has 14 residues. Per germline, CDR1 MNHEY and CDR2 SVGEGT. TCRdb re-analysed the reads in MiXCR, keeping a single row per CDR3 protein. The sample consists of almost 500,000 distinct CDR3 sequences, over 9% of them appearing once. The clonotype comes from a human donor in good health (CMV status not recorded). Some clones in this sample may be carry-over from other donors' samples. Sequencing used PBMCs. V usage is TRBV6-2 or TRBV6-3 and J usage is TRBJ1-1; maybe TRBD1 (6 bases). The CDR3 nucleotides are TGTGCCAGCATCGGGTCAGGGGTGAGCACTGAAGCTTTCTTT. Translated, it gives CASIGSGVSTEAFF.